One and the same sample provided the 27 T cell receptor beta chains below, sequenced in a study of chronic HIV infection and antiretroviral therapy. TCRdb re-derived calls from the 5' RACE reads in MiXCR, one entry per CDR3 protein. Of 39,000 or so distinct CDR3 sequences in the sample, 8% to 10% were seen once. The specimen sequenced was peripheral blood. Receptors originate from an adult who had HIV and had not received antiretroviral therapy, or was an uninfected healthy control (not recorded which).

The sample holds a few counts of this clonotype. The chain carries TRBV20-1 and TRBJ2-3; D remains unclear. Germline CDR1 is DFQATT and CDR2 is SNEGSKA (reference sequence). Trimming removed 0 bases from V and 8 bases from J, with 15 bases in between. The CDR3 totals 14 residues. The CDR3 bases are TGCAGTGCTAGAGAGGAAAGGTCCAGAGCTACGCAGTATTTT. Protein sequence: CSAREERSRATQYF.

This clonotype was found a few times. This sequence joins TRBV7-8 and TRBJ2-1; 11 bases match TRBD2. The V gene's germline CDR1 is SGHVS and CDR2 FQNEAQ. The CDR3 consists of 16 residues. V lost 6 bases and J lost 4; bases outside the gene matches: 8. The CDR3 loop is CASSTSGRRNYNEQFF. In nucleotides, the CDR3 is TGTGCCAGCAGTACTAGCGGGAGACGAAATTACAATGAGCAGTTCTTC.

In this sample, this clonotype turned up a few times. The DNA of the CDR3 is TGCAGTGCGGAATTAACTAGCTCAGCTTCTGGGGCCAACGTCCTGACTTTC. This translates into CSAELTSSASGANVLTF. J is TRBJ2-6 and V is TRBV20-1, with D possibly being TRBD2 (6 bases). This CDR3 is 17 amino acids long. Trimming left V 6 bases short and J 1 base short, with 19 bases between. From germline, CDR1 is DFQATT and CDR2 SNEGSKA (reference sequence).

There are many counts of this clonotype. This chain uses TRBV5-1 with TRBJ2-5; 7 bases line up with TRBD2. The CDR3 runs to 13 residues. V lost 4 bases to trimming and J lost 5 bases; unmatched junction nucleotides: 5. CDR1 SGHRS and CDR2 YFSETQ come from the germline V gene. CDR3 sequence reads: CASSAWDYETQYF. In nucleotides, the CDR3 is TGCGCCAGCAGCGCATGGGACTACGAGACCCAGTACTTC.

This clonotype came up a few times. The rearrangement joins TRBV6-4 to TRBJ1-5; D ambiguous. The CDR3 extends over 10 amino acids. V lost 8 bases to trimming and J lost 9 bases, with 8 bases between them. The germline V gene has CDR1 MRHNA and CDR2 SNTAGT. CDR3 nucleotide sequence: TGTGCCAGCCTGAAGGGGCCCCAGCATTTT. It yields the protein CASLKGPQHF.

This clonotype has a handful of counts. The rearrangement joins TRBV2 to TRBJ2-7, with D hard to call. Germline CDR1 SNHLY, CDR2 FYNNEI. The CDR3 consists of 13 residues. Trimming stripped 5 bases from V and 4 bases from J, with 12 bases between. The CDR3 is CASSSGPSYEQYF. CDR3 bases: TGTGCCAGCAGTTCTGGGCCCTCGTACGAGCAGTACTTC.

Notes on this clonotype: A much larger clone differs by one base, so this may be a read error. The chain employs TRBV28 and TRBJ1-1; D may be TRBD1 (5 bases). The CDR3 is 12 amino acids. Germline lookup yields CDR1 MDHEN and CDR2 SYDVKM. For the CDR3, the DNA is TGTGCCAGCATGCGGGGGGATACTGAAACTTTCTTT. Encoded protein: CASMRGDTETFF.

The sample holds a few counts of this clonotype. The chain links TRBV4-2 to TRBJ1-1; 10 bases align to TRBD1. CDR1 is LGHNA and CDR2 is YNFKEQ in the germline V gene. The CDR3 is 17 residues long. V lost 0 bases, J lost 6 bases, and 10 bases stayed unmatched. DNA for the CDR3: TGTGCCAGCAGCCAAGAAAGACAGGGGGCGGTCGGGGCTGAAGCTTTCTTT. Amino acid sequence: CASSQERQGAVGAEAFF.

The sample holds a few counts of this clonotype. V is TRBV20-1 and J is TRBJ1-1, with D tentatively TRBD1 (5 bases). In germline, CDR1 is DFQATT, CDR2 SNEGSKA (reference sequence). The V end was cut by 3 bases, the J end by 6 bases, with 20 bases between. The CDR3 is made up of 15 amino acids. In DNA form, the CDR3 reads TGCAGTGCTAGGTCCGCCCCCGGGGGGAAGGCTGAAGCTTTCTTT. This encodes CSARSAPGGKAEAFF.

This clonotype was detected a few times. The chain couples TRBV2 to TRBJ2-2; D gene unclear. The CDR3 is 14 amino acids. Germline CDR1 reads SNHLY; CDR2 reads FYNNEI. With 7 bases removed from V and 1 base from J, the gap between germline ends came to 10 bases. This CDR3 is CASKGELNTGELFF. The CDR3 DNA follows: TGTGCCAGCAAGGGCGAATTGAACACCGGGGAGCTGTTTTTT.

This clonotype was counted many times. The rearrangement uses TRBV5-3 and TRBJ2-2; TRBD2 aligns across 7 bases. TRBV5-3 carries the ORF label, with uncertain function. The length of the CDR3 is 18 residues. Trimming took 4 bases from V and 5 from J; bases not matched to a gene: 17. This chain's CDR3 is CARSRGAGPYTKTGELFF. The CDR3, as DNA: TGTGCCAGAAGCCGCGGAGCGGGACCGTACACAAAGACCGGGGAGCTGTTTTTT.

DNA of the CDR3: TGTGCCAGCAGGGCCGGCGGGGGACATACATACAATGAGCAGTTCTTC. As protein: CASRAGGGHTYNEQFF. The V gene is TRBV7-9, the J gene TRBJ2-1; a possible D gene is TRBD2 (7 bases). This CDR3 has 16 amino acids. Between the trimmed V and J ends, which lost 6 bases and 4 bases, there was a span of 19 bases. Germline values: CDR1 SEHNR, CDR2 FQNEAQ (reference sequence).

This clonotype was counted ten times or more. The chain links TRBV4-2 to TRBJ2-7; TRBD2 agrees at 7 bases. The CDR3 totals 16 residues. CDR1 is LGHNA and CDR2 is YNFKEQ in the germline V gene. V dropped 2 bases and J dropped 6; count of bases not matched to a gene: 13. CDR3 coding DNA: TGTGCCAGCAGCCAACTTAGAGGGAGGGCGAGGTTCGAGCAGTACTTC. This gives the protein CASSQLRGRARFEQYF.

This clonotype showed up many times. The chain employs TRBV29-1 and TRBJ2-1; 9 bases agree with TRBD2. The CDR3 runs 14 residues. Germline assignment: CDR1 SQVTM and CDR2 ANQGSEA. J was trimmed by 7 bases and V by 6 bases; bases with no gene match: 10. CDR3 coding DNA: TGCAGCGTAAGGGTCGCGGGAGGGCCGAATGAGCAGTTCTTC. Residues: CSVRVAGGPNEQFF.

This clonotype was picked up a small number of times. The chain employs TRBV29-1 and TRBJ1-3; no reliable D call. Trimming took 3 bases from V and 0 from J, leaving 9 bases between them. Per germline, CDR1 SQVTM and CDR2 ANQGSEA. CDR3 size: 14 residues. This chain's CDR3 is CSVDVGASGNTIYF. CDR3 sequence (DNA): TGCAGCGTTGACGTCGGAGCCTCTGGAAACACCATATATTTT.

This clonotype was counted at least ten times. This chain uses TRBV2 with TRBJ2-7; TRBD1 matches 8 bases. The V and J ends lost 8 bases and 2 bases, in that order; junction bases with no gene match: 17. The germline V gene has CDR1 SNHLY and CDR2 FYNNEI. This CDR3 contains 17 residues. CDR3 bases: TGTGCCAGCGGTTTGGACAGGGAAAACCCTTTGACCTACGAGCAGTACTTC. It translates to CASGLDRENPLTYEQYF.

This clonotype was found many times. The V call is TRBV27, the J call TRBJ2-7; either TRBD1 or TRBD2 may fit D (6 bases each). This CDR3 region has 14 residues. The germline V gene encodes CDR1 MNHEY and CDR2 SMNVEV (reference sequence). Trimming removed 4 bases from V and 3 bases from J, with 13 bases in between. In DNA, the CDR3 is TGTGCCAGCAGTTCCTCCGGGGGCGTCTACGAGCAGTACTTC. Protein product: CASSSSGGVYEQYF.

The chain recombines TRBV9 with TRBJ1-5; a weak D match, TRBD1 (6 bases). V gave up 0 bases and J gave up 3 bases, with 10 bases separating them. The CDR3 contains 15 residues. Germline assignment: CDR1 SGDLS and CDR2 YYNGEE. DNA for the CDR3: TGTGCCAGCAGCGTAGACGGGGGCAACAATCAGCCCCAGCATTTT. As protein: CASSVDGGNNQPQHF.

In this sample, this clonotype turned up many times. Here the CDR3 DNA reads TGCGCCAGCAGCTTGGCCTTACCCACAGATACGCAGTATTTT. It encodes CASSLALPTDTQYF. V and J are TRBV5-1 and TRBJ2-3, with no clear D. There are 14 residues in the CDR3. V was shortened by 0 bases and J by 2 bases, with 7 bases between the two germline ends. Germline lookup yields CDR1 SGHRS and CDR2 YFSETQ.

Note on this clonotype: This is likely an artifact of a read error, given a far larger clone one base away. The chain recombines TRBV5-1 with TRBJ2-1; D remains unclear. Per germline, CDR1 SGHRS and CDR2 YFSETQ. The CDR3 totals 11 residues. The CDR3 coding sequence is TGCGCCAGAAGCTTAGGGAATGAGCAGTTCTTC. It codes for CARSLGNEQFF.

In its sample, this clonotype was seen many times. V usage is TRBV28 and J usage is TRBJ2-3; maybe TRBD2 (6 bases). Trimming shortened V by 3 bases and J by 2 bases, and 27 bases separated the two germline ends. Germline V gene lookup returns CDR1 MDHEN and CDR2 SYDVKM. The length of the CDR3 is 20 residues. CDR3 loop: CASSFRWSEIPGLITDTQYF. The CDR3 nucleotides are TGTGCCAGCAGTTTCAGGTGGTCCGAGATCCCGGGACTCATCACAGATACGCAGTATTTT.

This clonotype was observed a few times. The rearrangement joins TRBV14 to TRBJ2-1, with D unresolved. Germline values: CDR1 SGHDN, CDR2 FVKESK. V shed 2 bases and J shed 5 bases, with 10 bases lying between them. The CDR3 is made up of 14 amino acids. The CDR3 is CASSQFSSNNEQFF. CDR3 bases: TGTGCCAGCAGCCAATTCTCCAGCAACAATGAGCAGTTCTTC.

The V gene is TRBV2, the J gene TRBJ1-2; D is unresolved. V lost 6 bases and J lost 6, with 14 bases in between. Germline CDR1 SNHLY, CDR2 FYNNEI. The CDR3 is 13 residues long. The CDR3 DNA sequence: TGTGCCAGCAGGACCGTTCGGGCGGATGGCTACACCTTC. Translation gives CASRTVRADGYTF.

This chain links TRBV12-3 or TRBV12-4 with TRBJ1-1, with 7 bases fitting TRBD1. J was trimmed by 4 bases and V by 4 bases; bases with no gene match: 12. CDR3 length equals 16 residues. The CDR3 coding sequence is TGTGCCAGCAGTTATCTACCCCCGGGACAGTCCACTGAAGCTTTCTTT. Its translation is CASSYLPPGQSTEAFF.

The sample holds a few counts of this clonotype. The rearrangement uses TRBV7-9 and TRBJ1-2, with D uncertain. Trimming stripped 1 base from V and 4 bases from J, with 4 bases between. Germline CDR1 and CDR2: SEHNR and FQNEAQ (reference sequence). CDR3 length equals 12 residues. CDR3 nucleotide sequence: TGTGCCAGCAGCTTAGACGGCTATGGCTACACCTTC. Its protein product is CASSLDGYGYTF.

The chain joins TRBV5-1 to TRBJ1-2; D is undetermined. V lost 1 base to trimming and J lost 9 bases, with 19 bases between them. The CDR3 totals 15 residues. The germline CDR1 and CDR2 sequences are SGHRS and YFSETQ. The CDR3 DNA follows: TGCGCCAGCAGCTTGTTTGAGACGCCGCAGAAGCGCTACACCTTC. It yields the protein CASSLFETPQKRYTF.

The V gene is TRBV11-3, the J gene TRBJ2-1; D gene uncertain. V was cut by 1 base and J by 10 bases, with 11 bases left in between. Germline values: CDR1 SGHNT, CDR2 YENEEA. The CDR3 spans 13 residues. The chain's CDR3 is CASSLVVFGEQFF. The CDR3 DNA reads TGTGCCAGCAGCTTAGTAGTTTTTGGGGAGCAGTTCTTC.